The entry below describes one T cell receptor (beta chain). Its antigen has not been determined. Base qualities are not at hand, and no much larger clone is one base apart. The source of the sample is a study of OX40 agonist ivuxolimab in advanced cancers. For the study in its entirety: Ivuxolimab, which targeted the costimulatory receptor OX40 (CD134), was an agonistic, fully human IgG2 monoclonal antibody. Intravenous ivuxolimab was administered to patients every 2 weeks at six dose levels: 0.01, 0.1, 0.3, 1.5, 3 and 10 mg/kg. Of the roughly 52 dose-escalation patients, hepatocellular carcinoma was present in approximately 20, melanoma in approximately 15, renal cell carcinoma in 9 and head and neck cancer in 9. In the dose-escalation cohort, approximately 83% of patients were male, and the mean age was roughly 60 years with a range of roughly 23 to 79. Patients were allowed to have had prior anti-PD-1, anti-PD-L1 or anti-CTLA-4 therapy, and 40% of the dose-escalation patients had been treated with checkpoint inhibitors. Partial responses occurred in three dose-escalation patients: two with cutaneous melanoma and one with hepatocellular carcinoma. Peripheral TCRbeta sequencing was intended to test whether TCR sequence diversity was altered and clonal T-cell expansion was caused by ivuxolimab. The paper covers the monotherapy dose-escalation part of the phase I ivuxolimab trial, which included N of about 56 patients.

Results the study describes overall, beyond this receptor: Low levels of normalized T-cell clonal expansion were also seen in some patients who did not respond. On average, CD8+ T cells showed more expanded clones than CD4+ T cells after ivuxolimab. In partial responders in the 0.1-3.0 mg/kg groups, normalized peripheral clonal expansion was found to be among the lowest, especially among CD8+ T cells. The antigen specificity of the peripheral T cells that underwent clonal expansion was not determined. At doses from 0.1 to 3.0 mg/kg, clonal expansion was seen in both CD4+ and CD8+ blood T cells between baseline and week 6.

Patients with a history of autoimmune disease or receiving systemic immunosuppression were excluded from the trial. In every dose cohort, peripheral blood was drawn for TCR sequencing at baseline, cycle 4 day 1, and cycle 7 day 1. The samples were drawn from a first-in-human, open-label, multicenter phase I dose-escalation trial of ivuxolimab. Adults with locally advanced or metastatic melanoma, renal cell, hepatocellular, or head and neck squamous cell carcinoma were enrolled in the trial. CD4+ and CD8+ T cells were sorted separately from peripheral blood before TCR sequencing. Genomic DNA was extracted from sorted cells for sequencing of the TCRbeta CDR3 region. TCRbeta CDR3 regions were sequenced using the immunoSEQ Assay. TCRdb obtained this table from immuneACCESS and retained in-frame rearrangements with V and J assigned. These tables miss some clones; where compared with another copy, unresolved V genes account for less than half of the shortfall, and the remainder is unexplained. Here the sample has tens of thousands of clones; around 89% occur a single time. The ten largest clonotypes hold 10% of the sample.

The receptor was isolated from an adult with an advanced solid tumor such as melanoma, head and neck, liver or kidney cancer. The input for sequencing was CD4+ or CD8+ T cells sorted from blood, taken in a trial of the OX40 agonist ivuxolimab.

CDR3 loop: CASTSGGSLSEQYF. The DNA sequence follows: TGTGCCAGCACCTCGGGGGGGTCACTCTCCGAGCAGTACTTC. Here the chain combines TRBV27 and TRBJ2-7; a stretch of 8 junction bases matches TRBD2. CDR1 MNHEY and CDR2 SMNVEV are derived from the germline V gene (reference sequence). The V end gives up 7 bases and the J end 6 bases, leaving 11 bases in the junction not matched to a gene. The cysteine opens and the phenylalanine closes a CDR3 of 14 amino acids. The DNA shown is the 42-base CDR3, in frame from base 1.